The TCR beta chain under discussion was sequenced for a study of response to subunit inactivated influenza vaccine. TCRdb re-called the RT-PCR reads through MiXCR, storing one row per CDR3 protein. In the table there are over 750,000 distinct CDR3 sequences, 20% to 25% of which are singletons. Trimming took 5 bases from V and 5 from J; bases not matched to a gene: 11. The germline gives CDR1 SGHVS, CDR2 FNYEAQ. The CDR3 totals 16 residues. V is TRBV7-6 and J is TRBJ2-1, with 8 bases lining up with TRBD2. The specimen comprised PBMCs from blood, sampled around 5 days after vaccination. This TCR was sampled from a man aged 50 or older who received an inactivated influenza vaccine. Here the CDR3 DNA reads TGTGCCAGCAGCCCCCCCCTAGCGGGTATAGACAATGAGCAGTTCTTC. Its protein product is CASSPPLAGIDNEQFF. The complete variable domain, with remaining parts taken from reference TRBV7-6 and TRBJ2-1, reads GAGVSQSPRYKVTKRGQDVALRCDPISGHVSLYWYRQALGQGPEFLTYFNYEAQQDKSGLPNDRFSAERPEGSISTLTIQRTEQRDSAMYRCASSPPLAGIDNEQFFGPGTRLTVL.